Listed here are 4 T cell receptor beta chains from one sample, sequenced in a study of cytomegalovirus exposure and HLA in healthy donors. The study ran its PCR with 60 Vbeta and 13 Jbeta primers. Generated by immunoSEQ multiplex PCR, the TCRdb table keeps only in-frame clones and is missing some. The sample consists of some 160,000 clones, around 70% of them appearing once. The material sequenced was PBMCs. The origin of the receptors is a man aged 40-49 years in good health and CMV-seronegative.

The genes are TRBV5-1 and TRBJ2-1; D not certain. This CDR3 has 15 amino acids. Germline CDR1 reads SGHRS; CDR2 reads YFSETQ. With 0 bases removed from V and 2 bases from J, the gap between germline ends came to 9 bases. As DNA, the CDR3 is TGCGCCAGCAGCTTGGCCGAGGCAGCCTACAATGAGCAGTTCTTC. Its protein product is CASSLAEAAYNEQFF.

V is TRBV5-4 and J is TRBJ2-1; D is perhaps TRBD1 (5 bases). The CDR3 runs to 15 residues. Trimming shortened V by 1 base and J by 4 bases, and 12 bases separated the two germline ends. Per the germline V gene, CDR1 is SGHNT and CDR2 is YYREEE (reference sequence). CDR3 DNA: TGTGCCAGCAGCTTGATGGGGCGCCTTTACAATGAGCAGTTCTTC. This gives the protein CASSLMGRLYNEQFF.

J is TRBJ2-1 and V is TRBV15; 8 nucleotides match TRBD2. The CDR3 runs to 13 residues. J was trimmed by 7 bases and V by 3 bases; bases with no gene match: 2. In germline, CDR1 is LNHNV, CDR2 YYDKDF (reference sequence). As DNA, the CDR3 is TGTGCCACCAGCAGGGGGACTAGGAATGAGCAGTTCTTC. As protein: CATSRGTRNEQFF.

CDR3 nucleotides: TGTGCCAGCAGCTCCTACGACATTCAGTACTTC. It is translated as CASSSYDIQYF. The chain employs TRBV7-8 and TRBJ2-4; no firm D call. V lost 4 bases and J lost 8, with 6 bases in between. Germline CDR1 SGHVS, CDR2 FQNEAQ. The CDR3 totals 11 residues.